Shown below are 24 T cell receptor beta chains from a single sample sequenced in a study of blood T cell repertoires in COVID-19. Some clones are missing from TCRdb's copy, which holds only in-frame ones; the method was immunoSEQ multiplex PCR. The repertoire includes some 42,000 clones, 75% to 80% of them detected once, and approximately 30% sits in the top ten. Sequencing was performed on peripheral blood. Receptors originate from a woman aged 65 to 85 with acute or convalescent COVID-19.

This clone has a single count. The CDR3 region is CSVAGLAEGETQYF. The CDR3 DNA follows: TGCAGCGTCGCTGGACTAGCGGAGGGAGAGACCCAGTACTTC. The V call is TRBV29-1, the J call TRBJ2-5, with TRBD2 identical over 10 bases. Germline V CDR1 and CDR2: SQVTM, ANQGSEA. V dropped 6 bases and J dropped 4; count of bases not matched to a gene: 8. The length of the CDR3 is 14 residues.

V is TRBV14 and J is TRBJ2-5; D is possibly TRBD2 (6 bases). V was clipped by 2 bases and J by 1 base, with 11 bases between them. Germline values: CDR1 SGHDN, CDR2 FVKESK. The CDR3 spans 15 residues. The CDR3: CASSQRLGGQETQYF. The CDR3 region has the DNA TGTGCCAGCAGCCAAAGGCTGGGGGGCCAAGAGACCCAGTACTTC.

The CDR3 DNA reads TGCGCCAGCAGCCCGAACCCCCTAGCAAGGAGCAATCAGCCCCAGCATTTT. Translation: CASSPNPLARSNQPQHF. The V call is TRBV4-1, the J call TRBJ1-5; no definite D call. Per germline, CDR1 MGHRA and CDR2 YSYEKL. This CDR3 is built from 17 residues. V lost 4 bases to trimming and J lost 1 base, with 17 bases between them.

V gene TRBV7-2 combines with J gene TRBJ2-4; no clear D. V was pared by 5 bases and J by 5 bases, with 13 bases between. The CDR3 contains 14 residues. CDR1 and CDR2 (germline): SGHTA, FQGNSA. CDR3 sequence (DNA): TGTGCCAGCAGCCCAGACATGGCACAAAACATTCAGTACTTC. It specifies CASSPDMAQNIQYF.

V is TRBV28 and J is TRBJ1-2; 9 bases are shared with TRBD1. There are 16 residues in the CDR3. Unmatched junction bases numbered 10, after V lost 1 base and J lost 7 bases. In germline, CDR1 is MDHEN, CDR2 SYDVKM. The CDR3 DNA sequence: TGTGCCAGCAGTTTATTTCGGACAGGGGATAGTGCTGGCTACACCTTC. This codes for CASSLFRTGDSAGYTF.

The chain uses TRBV6-5 and TRBJ1-6, with TRBD1 matching over 7 bases. The V gene end was trimmed by 0 bases and the J gene end by 7 bases; junction bases not matched to a gene: 3. The germline V gene has CDR1 MNHEY and CDR2 SVGAGI. The CDR3 totals 15 residues. The CDR3 nucleotides read TGTGCCAGCAGTTACTCGGGACAGAGAAATTCACCCCTCCACTTT. It encodes CASSYSGQRNSPLHF.

The chain recombines TRBV12-3 or TRBV12-4 with TRBJ1-1, with 8 bases lining up with TRBD1. This CDR3 is 12 amino acids long. The V gene end was trimmed by 2 bases and the J gene end by 11 bases; junction bases not matched to a gene: 4. The CDR3, as DNA: TGTGCCAGCAGTTTAAGGACAGGGTGGGCTTTCTTT. Encoded protein: CASSLRTGWAFF.

The rearrangement joins TRBV4-2 to TRBJ2-7; 9 bases are shared with TRBD1. Germline values: CDR1 LGHNA, CDR2 YNFKEQ. This CDR3 contains 15 residues. V shed 2 bases and J 4 bases; nucleotides not matched to a gene: 6. The CDR3 is CASSQNPGQGYEQYF. CDR3 in DNA: TGTGCCAGCAGCCAAAACCCGGGACAGGGATACGAGCAGTACTTC.

This clone was observed a few times. CDR3 loop: CASSVGDGTEQYF. CDR3 sequence (DNA): TGTGCCAGCAGCGTTGGAGACGGCACCGAGCAGTACTTC. This chain connects TRBV9 to TRBJ2-7; D gene uncertain. The CDR3 has 13 residues. Germline V gives CDR1 SGDLS, CDR2 YYNGEE. Deletions cut 2 bases from V and 6 bases from J, with 12 bases between.

Ten or more counts support this clone. The V gene is TRBV7-9, the J gene TRBJ2-2; possibly TRBD1 for D (6 bases). Trimming pared 2 bases from V and 3 bases from J, leaving 10 bases between. CDR3 size: 15 residues. CDR1 SEHNR and CDR2 FQNEAQ come from the germline V gene (reference sequence). The CDR3 DNA is TGTGCCAGCAGCTTATTACAGGGTGACACCGGGGAGCTGTTTTTT. It encodes CASSLLQGDTGELFF.

The gene calls are TRBV29-1 and TRBJ2-7, with a tentative D call TRBD1 (5 bases). The CDR3 is 13 amino acids. CDR1 is SQVTM and CDR2 is ANQGSEA in the germline V gene. V was cut by 5 bases and J by 2 bases, with 13 bases left in between. CDR3 protein: CSVLPQGAYEQYF. The CDR3 coding sequence is TGCAGCGTTCTCCCCCAGGGTGCCTACGAGCAGTACTTC.

The chain has TRBV27 and TRBJ2-7; 11 bases fit TRBD2. The trim removed 5 bases at V and 7 bases at J, leaving 10 bases unmatched. The germline gives CDR1 MNHEY, CDR2 SMNVEV (reference sequence). This CDR3 comprises 15 residues. The CDR3 spells CASSPGTSGQGEQYF. The CDR3 bases are TGTGCCAGCAGTCCCGGGACTAGCGGACAGGGGGAGCAGTACTTC.

The chain employs TRBV18 and TRBJ2-6, with 9 bases lining up with TRBD1. CDR3 length: 20 amino acids. V was clipped by 0 bases and J by 1 base; unmatched bases: 10. The germline V gene encodes CDR1 KGHSH and CDR2 LQKENI. The CDR3 here is CASSPPVSGQGISGANVLTF. The CDR3 nucleotides read TGTGCCAGCTCACCACCGGTATCCGGACAGGGGATTTCTGGGGCCAACGTCCTGACTTTC.

This chain connects TRBV28 to TRBJ2-3; D possibly corresponds to TRBD2 (6 bases). V was shortened by 2 bases and J by 0 bases, with 12 bases between the two germline ends. The CDR3 is 16 residues long. CDR1 MDHEN and CDR2 SYDVKM come from the germline V gene. CDR3 DNA: TGTGCCAGCAGTTTACTGGCGGGAACTAGCACAGATACGCAGTATTTT. It is translated as CASSLLAGTSTDTQYF.

The chain uses TRBV6-5 and TRBJ2-7; 7 bases agree with TRBD1. The CDR3 is 15 residues long. Trimming at V came to 6 bases and at J to 2 bases, leaving 10 bases not matched to a gene. CDR1 MNHEY and CDR2 SVGAGI come from the germline V gene. The chain's CDR3 is CASRQGTAPTYEQYF. For the CDR3, the DNA is TGTGCCAGCAGGCAGGGGACAGCCCCAACCTACGAGCAGTACTTC.

The chain links TRBV9 to TRBJ2-2; no clear D. Germline V CDR1 and CDR2: SGDLS, YYNGEE. The CDR3 contains 16 residues. V dropped 0 bases and J dropped 5 bases, with 14 bases sitting between them. CDR3 residues: CASSVGGLAQTGELFF. CDR3 nucleotide sequence: TGTGCCAGCAGCGTAGGCGGTTTAGCCCAAACCGGGGAGCTGTTTTTT.

The table lists this clone with many counts. This chain uses TRBV7-9 with TRBJ2-7; 8 bases align to TRBD1. V lost 3 bases, J lost 4 bases, and 8 bases stayed unmatched. Germline lookup yields CDR1 SEHNR and CDR2 FQNEAQ (reference sequence). The CDR3 totals 15 residues. DNA for the CDR3: TGTGCCAGCAGCTTTCGGACAGGGTCAGGGTACGAGCAGTACTTC. Protein product: CASSFRTGSGYEQYF.

The chain carries TRBV3-1 (or the pseudogene TRBV3-2) and TRBJ2-3; D ambiguous. The CDR3 sequence is 12 residues long. V lost 0 bases, J lost 4 bases, and 2 bases lay in between. From germline, CDR1 is LGHDT and CDR2 YNNKEL (reference sequence). DNA for the CDR3: TGTGCCAGCAGCCAAGACTCAGATACGCAGTATTTT. Its translation: CASSQDSDTQYF.

This chain joins TRBV19 and TRBJ2-7; D remains ambiguous. V was trimmed by 5 bases and J by 2 bases, leaving 10 bases between them. The CDR3 length is 13 residues. Germline loops: CDR1 LNHDA, CDR2 SQIVND (reference sequence). The CDR3 DNA reads TGTGCCAGTAGTGGGCAGGCCACCTACGAGCAGTACTTC. Translated: CASSGQATYEQYF.

This rearrangement joins TRBV10-1 to TRBJ1-1; D not resolved. CDR1 and CDR2 (germline): WNHNN, SYGVQD (reference sequence). Trimming cost V 4 bases and J 2 bases, with 8 bases left between them. This CDR3 contains 13 residues. The CDR3 reads CASSASGNTEAFF. The CDR3 nucleotides are TGCGCCAGCAGTGCTTCTGGCAACACTGAAGCTTTCTTT.

The V and J genes are TRBV10-3 and TRBJ1-5, with D unclear. Germline V gene data show CDR1 as ENHRY and CDR2 as SYGVKD. CDR3 length equals 16 residues. The V end was cut by 2 bases, the J end by 0 bases, with 11 bases between. The CDR3: CAISERLRNSNQPQHF. The CDR3 DNA follows: TGTGCCATCAGTGAGCGTCTCAGGAATAGCAATCAGCCCCAGCATTTT.

V and J are TRBV28 and TRBJ1-1; D is perhaps TRBD1 (6 bases). The germline CDR1 and CDR2 sequences are MDHEN and SYDVKM. The CDR3 extends over 12 amino acids. Trimming took off 8 bases at V and 5 bases at J, with 12 bases between the two ends. DNA for the CDR3: TGTGCCAGCGAGGGGGATAAGACTGAAGCTTTCTTT. This sequence encodes CASEGDKTEAFF. The full variable domain, its missing parts supplied by reference TRBV28 and TRBJ1-1, is DVKVTQSSRYLVKRTGEKVFLECVQDMDHENMFWYRQDPGLGLRLIYFSYDVKMKEKGDIPEGYSVSREKKERFSLILESASTNQTSMYLCASEGDKTEAFFGQGTRLTVV.

This chain links TRBV10-3 with TRBJ1-3; 9 bases line up with TRBD1. Germline lookup yields CDR1 ENHRY and CDR2 SYGVKD. V was pared by 2 bases and J by 3 bases, with 17 bases of the junction left unmatched. The CDR3 runs 20 residues. In DNA, the CDR3 is TGTGCCATCAGTGAGCCGAGGCTGGAGACAGGGGGGATTGGTGGAAACACCATATATTTT. Protein product: CAISEPRLETGGIGGNTIYF.

The rearrangement joins TRBV6-5 to TRBJ2-2; no definite D call. CDR3 length: 11 residues. The ends were cut back, 7 bases at V and 6 bases at J, with 6 bases in the middle. Germline CDR1 reads MNHEY; CDR2 reads SVGAGI. CDR3 DNA sequence: TGTGCCAGCAAGCTAGCCGGGGAGCTGTTTTTT. Its translation is CASKLAGELFF.